This TCR beta chain was profiled in a study of cytomegalovirus exposure and HLA in healthy donors. Regarding this clone: Its target is not known.

Findings and limits, study-wide: Some public TCRs appeared in many individuals, while most sequences were rare. Productive status was seen about 90% or about 30% of the time for most TCR beta V segments in an earlier analysis. The analysis excluded some indistinguishable V segments, including TRBV6-2 and TRBV6-3.

In the PCR, 60 Vbeta and 13 Jbeta primers were used. TCRdb keeps only in-frame clones here, not all; method: immunoSEQ multiplex PCR. The sample contains some 170,000 clones, roughly 79% of which appear only once. Germline CDR1 SGHNT, CDR2 YYREEE (reference sequence). J lost 2 bases, V lost 3 bases, and 6 bases had no gene match. CDR3 length equals 15 residues. Healthy individuals who donated bone marrow served as the donors. The genes are TRBV5-4 and TRBJ2-7; 9 positions agree with TRBD2. This sequence originates from a woman in her forties or fifties in good health and CMV-seronegative. Input material: PBMCs. As DNA, the CDR3 is TGTGCCAGCAGCTACCTCGGCGGGAGGGCCTACGAGCAGTACTTC. This sequence encodes CASSYLGGRAYEQYF.